One and the same sample provided the 9 T cell receptor beta chains below, sequenced in a study of human CD8 memory T cell subsets. By UMI-labeled 5' RACE, the TCR beta libraries were made. TCRdb reprocessed the 5' RACE reads and reports one entry per CDR3 protein, with no DNA. This sample's table has approximately 9,300 distinct CDR3 sequences. Input material: CD8+ stem-like memory T cells (TSCM and TCM) sorted from PBMCs. As to subset: stem-like memory CD8 T cells (TSTEM), CCR7+ PD-1- TIGIT-. All receptors come from a human donor in good health.

The chain links TRBV6-5 to TRBJ2-2; TCRdb reports TRBD1, a call that lacks DNA to check it against. The CDR3 consists of 15 residues. Germline V gives CDR1 MNHEY, CDR2 SVGAGI. CDR3 loop: CASSWGTANTGELFF.

This clonotype is deemed medium-sized by its frequency. V gene TRBV7-6 combines with J gene TRBJ1-4; TCRdb indicates TRBD1, and absent DNA this call remains unverified. This CDR3 spans 16 amino acids. Germline lookup yields CDR1 SGHVS and CDR2 FNYEAQ. The CDR3 region is CASSLLLGTANEKLFF. The variable domain in full, completed from reference TRBV7-6 and TRBJ1-4, reads GAGVSQSPRYKVTKRGQDVALRCDPISGHVSLYWYRQALGQGPEFLTYFNYEAQQDKSGLPNDRFSAERPEGSISTLTIQRTEQRDSAMYRCASSLLLGTANEKLFFGSGTQLSVL.

CDR3: CASSATGGNEQYF. The rearrangement joins TRBV2 to TRBJ2-7; TCRdb reports TRBD1, a call that lacks DNA to check it against. The CDR3 totals 13 residues. Germline assignment: CDR1 SNHLY and CDR2 FYNNEI.

This clonotype is medium-sized (0.01 to 0.1%) by frequency. This chain links TRBV27 with TRBJ2-2. CDR3 length: 14 amino acids. Germline CDR1 is MNHEY and CDR2 is SMNVEV (reference sequence). CDR3 in amino acids: CASSLGPNTGELFF.

This chain uses TRBV21-1 with TRBJ2-7; lacking DNA, the TRBD2 call made by TCRdb goes unchecked. TRBV21-1 is shown as a pseudogene. This CDR3 has 18 residues. The CDR3 spells CASSKRGPLGLAFYEQYF.

The chain recombines TRBV15 with TRBJ2-1; TCRdb's assignment of TRBD2 cannot be checked, as there is no DNA. CDR1 and CDR2 from the germline V gene are LNHNV and YYDKDF (reference sequence). The CDR3 totals 16 residues. CDR3 amino acids: CATSRELAGSYNEQFF. Full variable domain (missing parts from reference TRBV15 and TRBJ2-1): DAMVIQNPRYQVTQFGKPVTLSCSQTLNHNVMYWYQQKSSQAPKLLFHYYDKDFNNEADTPDNFQSRRPNTSFCFLDIRSPGLGDTAMYLCATSRELAGSYNEQFFGPGTRLTVL.

This clonotype is classed as medium-sized by frequency. This chain uses TRBV7-9 with TRBJ2-1; the D call of TRBD2 rests on TCRdb alone, since no DNA is present to check it. The CDR3 sequence is 14 residues long. Germline lookup yields CDR1 SEHNR and CDR2 FQNEAQ (reference sequence). Here the CDR3 reads CASSFPGSVNEQFF.

The chain is built from TRBV28 and TRBJ1-1; the D gene TCRdb calls, TRBD1, cannot be checked with no DNA. CDR1 and CDR2 from the germline V gene are MDHEN and SYDVKM. The length of the CDR3 is 14 residues. CDR3 protein: CASSPGGLNTEAFF.

CDR3 loop: CASSELASGQGFDEQFF. The J gene is TRBJ2-1, the V gene TRBV6-1; TCRdb's D call of TRBD1 is untestable without DNA. The CDR3 extends over 17 amino acids. Germline V gene lookup returns CDR1 MNHNS and CDR2 SASEGT.